This TCR beta chain emerged from a study of CD8+CD57+ T cells in acquired aplastic anemia. The germline CDR1 and CDR2 sequences are SNHLY and FYNNEI. This CDR3 comprises 14 residues. The ends were cut back, 7 bases at V and 4 bases at J, with 16 bases in the middle. The patients chosen for sequencing had shown expansion of CD8+CD57+ cells (detected by flow cytometry). Profiling that covered TCR beta VDJ and CDR3 relied on genomic DNA as its template. TCRdb reprocessed the reads via MiXCR and lists one record per CDR3 protein. The sample holds 150,000 to 170,000 distinct CDR3 sequences, 52% seen once. The TCR sequence derives from a human donor with aplastic anemia. Sample: sorted CD4+, CD8+, or CD8+CD57+ T cells (not recorded which) from PBMCs. The rearrangement uses TRBV2 and TRBJ1-1; D is unresolved. DNA for the CDR3: TGTGCCAGCACCTCTAATACGGGCGCCACTGAAGCTTTCTTT. Its protein is CASTSNTGATEAFF.